These 14 T cell receptor beta chains share one sample of origin, sequenced in a study of T cells after yellow fever vaccination. TCRdb re-derived calls from the 5' RACE reads in MiXCR, one entry per CDR3 protein. This table holds around 530,000 distinct CDR3 sequences, about a sixth found once. Sequencing was performed on PBMCs, taken 5 to 6 days after the first yellow fever vaccination. These TCRs come from a man between 18 and 35 years old who received the YFV17D yellow fever vaccine.

CDR3 sequence reads: CASLPRQGTYEQYV. DNA of the CDR3: TGTGCCAGCTTACCCAGACAGGGGACCTACGAGCAGTACGTC. This rearrangement joins TRBV18 to TRBJ2-7; 8 bases line up with TRBD1. CDR1 and CDR2 (germline): KGHSH, LQKENI. V shed 7 bases and J 2 bases; nucleotides not matched to a gene: 7. This CDR3 is built from 14 residues.

This clonotype occurred a few times. This sequence joins TRBV10-3 and TRBJ2-3; D not certain. CDR1 ENHRY and CDR2 SYGVKD come from the germline V gene. Trimming stripped 1 base from V and 1 base from J, with 3 bases between. CDR3 length: 13 amino acids. Here the CDR3 reads CAISELGTDTQYF. DNA for the CDR3: TGTGCCATCAGTGAGTTGGGCACAGATACGCAGTATTTT.

The genes are TRBV6-1 and TRBJ2-1; a weak D match, TRBD1 (5 bases). CDR3 length: 16 amino acids. The V gene lost 1 base and the J gene lost 1 base, with 11 bases spanning the gap. Germline assignment: CDR1 MNHNS and CDR2 SASEGT. CDR3 DNA sequence: TGTGCCAGCAGTGAAGTAGCAGGGTGGTCCTACAATGAGCAGTTCTTC. It encodes CASSEVAGWSYNEQFF.

Turning to this clonotype: Germline is not matched at one junction end, which may reflect a read error. This rearrangement joins TRBV20-1 to TRBJ2-5; 7 positions match TRBD1. This CDR3 has 18 amino acids. Germline CDR1 and CDR2: DFQATT and SNEGSKA (reference sequence). CDR3 region: CSTRDTLGTGALQETQYF. CDR3 coding DNA: TGCAGTACTAGAGATACCCTAGGCACAGGGGCGCTCCAAGAGACCCAGTACTTC.

Only a few counts were recorded for this clonotype. The V gene is TRBV28, the J gene TRBJ2-2; D is possibly TRBD1 (6 bases). V was cut by 6 bases and J by 4 bases, with 15 bases left in between. The V gene's germline CDR1 is MDHEN and CDR2 SYDVKM. This CDR3 has 15 residues. The DNA for the CDR3 is TGTGCCAGCAGCAGGACCCGGGACACCACCGGGGAGCTGTTTTTT. It translates to CASSRTRDTTGELFF.

This clonotype was counted a few times. The rearrangement joins TRBV9 to TRBJ2-3; weak D call: TRBD2 (5 bases). CDR1 is SGDLS and CDR2 is YYNGEE in the germline V gene. The CDR3 consists of 15 residues. V shed 0 bases and J shed 4 bases, with 12 bases lying between them. CDR3 sequence reads: CASSVEEVRPDTQYF. In nucleotides, the CDR3 is TGTGCCAGCAGCGTAGAGGAGGTACGGCCAGATACGCAGTATTTT.

This clonotype was found a few times. DNA of the CDR3: TGTGCCAGCAGTTCCCATGGGGGAGGGAGCAATCAGCCCCAGCATTTT. Protein: CASSSHGGGSNQPQHF. The chain carries TRBV2 and TRBJ1-5, with TRBD1 as a possible D gene (5 bases). Germline V gene lookup returns CDR1 SNHLY and CDR2 FYNNEI. This CDR3 is 16 amino acids long. V was pared by 5 bases and J by 1 base, with 15 bases between.

V is TRBV5-5 and J is TRBJ2-3; 7 bases are a match to TRBD1. This CDR3 has 16 residues. Germline CDR1 reads SGHKS; CDR2 reads YYEKEE (reference sequence). The trim removed 3 bases at V and 4 bases at J, leaving 11 bases unmatched. CDR3 loop: CASSSRTGRSPDTQYF. CDR3 DNA sequence: TGTGCCAGCAGCTCAAGGACAGGTCGTTCGCCAGATACGCAGTATTTT.

V gene TRBV7-6 combines with J gene TRBJ2-5; TRBD2 matches 10 bases. V lost 2 bases and J lost 3; bases outside the gene matches: 27. The length of the CDR3 is 23 residues. Germline CDR1 is SGHVS and CDR2 is FNYEAQ. CDR3 amino acids: CASSLSRLSKLAGYLGSKETQYF. DNA of the CDR3: TGTGCCAGCAGCTTATCCCGGCTGTCCAAACTAGCGGGGTACCTGGGGAGTAAAGAGACCCAGTACTTC. Filled out from reference TRBV7-6 and TRBJ2-5, the complete variable domain reads GAGVSQSPRYKVTKRGQDVALRCDPISGHVSLYWYRQALGQGPEFLTYFNYEAQQDKSGLPNDRFSAERPEGSISTLTIQRTEQRDSAMYRCASSLSRLSKLAGYLGSKETQYFGPGTRLLVL.

The table lists this clonotype with a few counts. This rearrangement joins TRBV11-2 to TRBJ2-1, with a tentative D call TRBD2 (7 bases). V was clipped by 5 bases and J by 2 bases, with 16 bases between them. The germline V gene has CDR1 SGHAT and CDR2 FQNNGV. The CDR3 runs 16 residues. The CDR3 nucleotides read TGTGCCAGCAGCCCTCTGAGGGGGGGGGCCTACAATGAGCAGTTCTTC. It specifies CASSPLRGGAYNEQFF.

This clonotype was recorded at least ten times. The rearrangement links TRBV9 to TRBJ2-2; D call uncertain. V shed 4 bases and J shed 1 base, with 8 bases lying between them. The germline gives CDR1 SGDLS, CDR2 YYNGEE. This CDR3 has 14 residues. CDR3 in amino acids: CASSPAVNTGELFF. The CDR3 nucleotides read TGTGCCAGCAGCCCGGCAGTGAACACCGGGGAGCTGTTTTTT.

This clonotype was detected ten times or more. The V gene is TRBV7-9, the J gene TRBJ1-1; no firm D call. Trimming left V 1 base short and J 0 bases short, with 9 bases between. The CDR3 spans 15 residues. The germline CDR1 and CDR2 sequences are SEHNR and FQNEAQ (reference sequence). CDR3 DNA sequence: TGTGCCAGCAGCTTAGGCGGCAGCCTGAACACTGAAGCTTTCTTT. Encoded protein: CASSLGGSLNTEAFF.

This clonotype was found a few times. The CDR3 bases are TGTGCCAGCAGTTCCCCCAGGGCCGGGGAGCTGTTTTTT. It yields the protein CASSSPRAGELFF. The V gene is TRBV27, the J gene TRBJ2-2; D is possibly TRBD1 (5 bases). The CDR3 has 13 amino acids. Trimming took off 4 bases at V and 6 bases at J, with 9 bases between the two ends. Germline CDR1 and CDR2: MNHEY and SMNVEV (reference sequence).

The chain combines TRBV5-6 with TRBJ2-1, with D perhaps matching TRBD1 or TRBD2 (5 bases each). The germline CDR1 and CDR2 sequences are SGHDT and YYEEEE. The CDR3 consists of 16 residues. The V gene lost 2 bases and the J gene lost 12 bases, with 24 bases spanning the gap. CDR3 bases: TGTGCCAGCAGCTTAGGACCGGGACCCCGTCCGGTGCTGCAGTTCTTC. Protein: CASSLGPGPRPVLQFF.